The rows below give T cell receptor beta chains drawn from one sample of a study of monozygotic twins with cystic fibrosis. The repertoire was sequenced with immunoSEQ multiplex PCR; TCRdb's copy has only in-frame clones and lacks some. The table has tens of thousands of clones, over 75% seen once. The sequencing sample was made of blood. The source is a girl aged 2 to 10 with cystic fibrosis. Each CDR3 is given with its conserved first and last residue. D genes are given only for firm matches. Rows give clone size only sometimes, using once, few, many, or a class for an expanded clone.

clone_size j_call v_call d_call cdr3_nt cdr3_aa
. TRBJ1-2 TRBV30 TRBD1 TGTGCCTGGGAGGGACAGGGGGCCTATGGCTACACCTTC CAWEGQGAYGYTF
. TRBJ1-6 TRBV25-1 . TGTGCCAGCATGGGAGGGGAACGAAATTCACCCCTCCACTTT CASMGGERNSPLHF
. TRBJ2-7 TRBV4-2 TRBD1 TGTGCCAGCAGCCAAGAAGGGGACAGTTACGAGCAGTACTTC CASSQEGDSYEQYF
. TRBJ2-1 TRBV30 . TGTGCCAGTAATCCTTCCAATGAGCAGTTCTTC CASNPSNEQFF
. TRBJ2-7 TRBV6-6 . TGTGCCAGCACTCATTCAAGGGGAGGCATCGACGAGCAGTACTTC CASTHSRGGIDEQYF
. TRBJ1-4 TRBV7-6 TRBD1 TGTGCCAGCAGCGTAATCCGACAGGGGCAAAATGAAAAACTGTTTTTT CASSVIRQGQNEKLFF
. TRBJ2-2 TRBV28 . TGTGCCAGCTGCACGGGGAGGTCGAACACCGGGGAGCTGTTTTTT CASCTGRSNTGELFF
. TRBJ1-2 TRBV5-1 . TGCGCCAGCAGTCATGACGGTCCAAACTATGGCTACACCTTC CASSHDGPNYGYTF
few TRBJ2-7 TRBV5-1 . TGCGCCAGCAGCTCACATATCCCAAACACCTACGAGCAGTACTTC CASSSHIPNTYEQYF
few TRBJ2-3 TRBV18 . TGTGCCAGCTCGGATAGCAGGGCCACAGATACGCAGTATTTT CASSDSRATDTQYF
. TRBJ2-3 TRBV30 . TGTGCCTGGAGTGCTCAGGGCACAGATACGCAGTATTTT CAWSAQGTDTQYF
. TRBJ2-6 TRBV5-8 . TGTGCCAGCAGCTTCGGTCTCTCTGGGGCCAACGTCCTGACTTTC CASSFGLSGANVLTF
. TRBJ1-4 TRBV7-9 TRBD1 TGTGCCAGCAGCCCCCGCGACAGGGTTAGTGAAAAACTGTTTTTT CASSPRDRVSEKLFF
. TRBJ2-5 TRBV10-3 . TGTGCCATCAGTGTAGTCGGACAGACCCTCCAAGAGACCCAGTACTTC CAISVVGQTLQETQYF
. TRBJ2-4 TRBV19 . TGTGCCAGTAGTCCCGGGACCAAAAACATTCAGTACTTC CASSPGTKNIQYF
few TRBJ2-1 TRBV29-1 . TGCAGCGTTGAAGATGGGAACAATGAGCAGTTCTTC CSVEDGNNEQFF
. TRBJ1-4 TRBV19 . TGTGCCAGTAGTACCTCCGGGATAGGACTGTTTTTT CASSTSGIGLFF
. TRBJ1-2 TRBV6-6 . TGTGCCAGCGTAGGGAGAGCTGATGGCTACACCTTC CASVGRADGYTF
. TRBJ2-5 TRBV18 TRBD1 TGTGCCAGCTCTCCTAGGGGGCCGGGTGAGACCCAGTACTTC CASSPRGPGETQYF
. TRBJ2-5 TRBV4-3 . TGCGCCAGCAGCCAAGGGCAGGATCAAGAGACCCAGTACTTC CASSQGQDQETQYF
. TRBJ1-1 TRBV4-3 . TGCGCCAGCAGCCAAAGGGCCAGGAACACTGAAGCTTTCTTT CASSQRARNTEAFF
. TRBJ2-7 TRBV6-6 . TGTGCCAGCAGTTACACGATCGGCTACGAGCAGTACTTC CASSYTIGYEQYF
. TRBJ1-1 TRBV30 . TGTGCCTGGAGTGGACAGATGAACACTGAAGCTTTCTTT CAWSGQMNTEAFF
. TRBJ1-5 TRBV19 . TGTGCCAGTAGTATAATAGCGGGGAATCAGCCCCAGCATTTT CASSIIAGNQPQHF
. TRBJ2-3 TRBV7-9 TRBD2 TGTGCCAGCAGCCCTGGCGGGGGGCCTATTAGCACAGATACGCAGTATTTT CASSPGGGPISTDTQYF
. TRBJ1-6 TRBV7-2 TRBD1 TGTGCCAGCAGCGTTGGACAGGGAGCGTCACCCCTCCACTTT CASSVGQGASPLHF
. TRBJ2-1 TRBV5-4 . TGTGCCAGCAGCTCAACTAGCAGCAATGAGCAGTTCTTC CASSSTSSNEQFF
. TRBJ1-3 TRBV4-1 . TGCGCCAGCAGCCGCACCGGGGAACAGGGTGGTGGAAACACCATATATTTT CASSRTGEQGGGNTIYF
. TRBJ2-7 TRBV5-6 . TGTGCCAGCAGCTCCTACGAGCAGTACTTC CASSSYEQYF
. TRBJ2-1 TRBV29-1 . TGCAGCGTTGTTTCACGTTGGATTGAGCAGTTCTTC CSVVSRWIEQFF
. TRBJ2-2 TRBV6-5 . TGTGCCAGCAGCCGACAAAACACCGGGGAGCTGTTTTTT CASSRQNTGELFF
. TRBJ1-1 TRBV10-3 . TGTGCCATCAGAGGGGGTGGTACTGAAGCTTTCTTT CAIRGGGTEAFF
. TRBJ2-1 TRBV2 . TGTGCCAGCAGTCCCTTTGACAACAATGAGCAGTTCTTC CASSPFDNNEQFF
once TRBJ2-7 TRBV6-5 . TGTGCCAGCAGTCCCAGGGGAGAGGCCTACGAGCAGTACTTC CASSPRGEAYEQYF
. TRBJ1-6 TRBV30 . TGTGCCTGGAGTCTCGGGGGGGTCAATTCACCCCTCCACTTT CAWSLGGVNSPLHF
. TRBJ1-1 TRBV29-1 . TGCAGCGTTGCAGACGGCCATATGAACACTGAAGCTTTCTTT CSVADGHMNTEAFF
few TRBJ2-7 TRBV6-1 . TGTGCCAGCAGTGAAGTCGGGGAGCAGTACTTC CASSEVGEQYF
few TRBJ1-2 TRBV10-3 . TGTGCCATCAGTGAAACAGGTCTGCTCTATGGCTACACCTTC CAISETGLLYGYTF
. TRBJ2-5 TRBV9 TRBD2 TGTGCCAGCAGCGTAACAAATGGAGGACTAGCGGGGGCCCAAGAGACCCAGTACTTC CASSVTNGGLAGAQETQYF
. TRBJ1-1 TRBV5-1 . TGCGCCAGCACAGGAGAGAACACTGAAGCTTTCTTT CASTGENTEAFF
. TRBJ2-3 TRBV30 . TGTGCCTGGTCAACTGGGGCAGATACGCAGTATTTT CAWSTGADTQYF
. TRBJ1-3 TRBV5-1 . TGCGCCAGCAGCTTGGCCAGGGGAAACACCATATATTTT CASSLARGNTIYF
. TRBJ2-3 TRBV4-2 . TGTGCCAGCAGCCAATGGGTTGCGGGGATTGGCACAGATACGCAGTATTTT CASSQWVAGIGTDTQYF
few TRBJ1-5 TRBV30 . TGTGCCTGGAGTGTAGGGGGAAGAGGTCAGCCCCAGCATTTT CAWSVGGRGQPQHF
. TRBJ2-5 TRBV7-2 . TGTGCCAGCGGGATCGTGCGGGAGACCCAGTACTTC CASGIVRETQYF
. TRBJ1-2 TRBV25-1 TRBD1 TGTGCCAGCAGAAGACAGGGGATGAACTATGGCTACACCTTC CASRRQGMNYGYTF
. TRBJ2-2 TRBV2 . TGTGCCAGCAGTGAAAGCTGGACCGGGGAGCTGTTTTTT CASSESWTGELFF
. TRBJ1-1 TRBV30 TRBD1 TGTGCCTGGAGTGTACGACAGGGCCCGAACACTGAAGCTTTCTTT CAWSVRQGPNTEAFF
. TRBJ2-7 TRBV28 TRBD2 TGTGCCAGCATGGGGAGGGCCTCAAAAACCTACGAGCAGTACTTC CASMGRASKTYEQYF
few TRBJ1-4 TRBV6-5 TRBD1 TGTGCCAGCAGTTTCGGGACAGCTAATGAAAAACTGTTTTTT CASSFGTANEKLFF
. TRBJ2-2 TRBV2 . TGTGCCAGCAGTGACGGGACAAAAACCGGGGAGCTGTTTTTT CASSDGTKTGELFF
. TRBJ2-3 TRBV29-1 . TGCAGCGTTGAAGGAGACTATTCCACAGATACGCAGTATTTT CSVEGDYSTDTQYF